This is a list of T cell receptor beta chains from one sample in a study of low-dose radiotherapy and immunotherapy resistance in tumors. TCRdb recomputed calls from the reads with MiXCR, one row per CDR3 protein. Of about 50,000 distinct CDR3 sequences in the sample, approximately 10% were seen once. Sequenced here: PBMCs, sampled before treatment. Receptors were obtained from a female donor with ovarian cancer. Each CDR3 is given with its conserved first and last residue. Fields, in order: V gene, D gene, J gene, clone size, CDR3 DNA, CDR3 protein. D genes are given only for firm matches. Clone sizes are given selectively: once, few, many, or a class where the clone is expanded.

TRBV6-5	.	TRBJ2-1	many	TGTGCCAGCAGTCCTGAGGCCGGGGTTAGCTCCAATGAGCAGTTCTTC	CASSPEAGVSSNEQFF
TRBV6-2/TRBV6-3	TRBD1	TRBJ1-5	many	TGTGCCAGCAGAGCGGGACAGTCTGACAATCAGCCCCAGCATTTT	CASRAGQSDNQPQHF
TRBV20-1	.	TRBJ1-2	many	TGCAGTGCTAGAGTGCAGGGGCTGCTTGGTGGCTACACCTTC	CSARVQGLLGGYTF
TRBV29-1	TRBD1	TRBJ1-1	many	TGCAGCGAGTCAGTAACAGGGGCTGAAGCTTTCTTT	CSESVTGAEAFF
TRBV28	.	TRBJ1-1	many	TGTGCCAGCAGGCCCGGGACGGTGAACACTGAAGCTTTCTTT	CASRPGTVNTEAFF
TRBV27	.	TRBJ1-2	many	TGTGCCAGCAGTCGTAATGAAGGAGGCTATGGCTACACCTTC	CASSRNEGGYGYTF
TRBV5-8	TRBD1	TRBJ1-5	.	TGTGCCAGCAGACCAGGCGGACAGGGGAATCAGCCCCAGCATTTT	CASRPGGQGNQPQHF
TRBV7-8	.	TRBJ1-2	.	TGTGCCAGCAGCCCGGAGGGACGGAACTATGGCTACACCTTC	CASSPEGRNYGYTF
TRBV27	.	TRBJ1-5	many	TGTGCCAGCAGTTCCGAGGGCCTTGGGGGCAATCAGCCCCAGCATTTT	CASSSEGLGGNQPQHF
TRBV7-9	TRBD2	TRBJ2-3	many	TGTGCCAGCAGCCTAAGTGGACTAGCTCTGGGCACAGATACGCAGTATTTT	CASSLSGLALGTDTQYF
TRBV3-1	TRBD1	TRBJ1-2	.	TGTGCCAGCAGCCCTTATCCCGGGACAGGGGGCGGTGGCTACACCTTC	CASSPYPGTGGGGYTF
TRBV9	TRBD2	TRBJ2-5	.	TGTGCCAGCAGCCCAGGACTAGCGGGAGGGACCGAGACCCAGTACTTC	CASSPGLAGGTETQYF
TRBV15	.	TRBJ2-5	many	TGTGCCACCAGCAACCGAGGTGAGGAAGAGACCCAGTACTTC	CATSNRGEEETQYF
TRBV9	TRBD1	TRBJ1-6	many	TGTGCCAGCAGCGGACAGGGGGCAGAGGGTTCACCCCTCCACTTT	CASSGQGAEGSPLHF
TRBV20-1	.	TRBJ1-2	many	TGCAGTGCTGAGGGACGCGGGGTGGACTATGGCTACACCTTC	CSAEGRGVDYGYTF
TRBV28	.	TRBJ2-1	many	TGTGCCAGCAGTTTTTCCATACCCAATGAGCAGTTCTTC	CASSFSIPNEQFF
TRBV11-2	TRBD1	TRBJ1-3	many	TGTGCCAGCAGCCCTCCGACAGGGGCTGGAAACACCATATATTTT	CASSPPTGAGNTIYF
TRBV3-1	.	TRBJ2-6	many	TGTGCCAGCAGCCATCCATCTGGGGCCAACGTCCTGACTTTC	CASSHPSGANVLTF
TRBV4-1	.	TRBJ2-6	many	TGCGCCAGCAGCCAGACAGGTCTCTCTGGGGCCAACGTCCTGACTTTC	CASSQTGLSGANVLTF